Following are 12 T cell receptor beta chains from one sample sequenced in a study of cytomegalovirus exposure and HLA in healthy donors. PCR was performed using 60 Vbeta and 13 Jbeta primers. Only in-frame clones appear in the TCRdb table, and some are missing; sequencing was by immunoSEQ multiplex PCR. Among about 220,000 clones listed, approximately 88% were seen once. Sequencing used PBMCs. Receptor source: a boy between 2 and 10 years old in good health and CMV-seronegative.

This sequence joins TRBV6-9 and TRBJ1-1; maybe TRBD1 (5 bases). Trimming stripped 11 bases from V and 3 bases from J, with 13 bases between. CDR1 is MNHGY and CDR2 is SVAAGI in the germline V gene. The CDR3 covers 12 residues. The CDR3 DNA is TGTGCCGGCCGACAGCCACACACTGAAGCTTTCTTT. It specifies CAGRQPHTEAFF.

The chain links TRBV7-8 to TRBJ2-7; 7 bases match TRBD1. CDR1 is SGHVS and CDR2 is FQNEAQ in the germline V gene. The CDR3 loop spans 17 amino acids. The V gene end was trimmed by 5 bases and the J gene end by 3 bases; junction bases not matched to a gene: 16. This CDR3 is CASSLSRFGTEVYEQYF. The CDR3 nucleotides read TGTGCCAGCAGCCTGTCTCGATTCGGGACAGAAGTCTACGAGCAGTACTTC.

The rearrangement uses TRBV19 and TRBJ1-2; possible D gene TRBD1, 5 bases. The germline gives CDR1 LNHDA, CDR2 SQIVND (reference sequence). The CDR3 is made up of 14 amino acids. The ends were cut back, 3 bases at V and 2 bases at J, with 10 bases in the middle. CDR3 DNA: TGTGCCAGTAGTATTGTCTCAGGGAACTATGGCTACACCTTC. Translated: CASSIVSGNYGYTF. Together with reference TRBV19 and TRBJ1-2, the CDR3 gives the full variable domain: DGGITQSPKYLFRKEGQNVTLSCEQNLNHDAMYWYRQDPGQGLRLIYYSQIVNDFQKGDIAEGYSVSREKKESFPLTVTSAQKNPTAFYLCASSIVSGNYGYTFGSGTRLTVV.

CDR3 region: CASSVEAQGAWGAFF. As DNA, the CDR3 is TGTGCCAGCAGCGTAGAAGCTCAGGGGGCTTGGGGAGCTTTCTTT. The chain employs TRBV9 and TRBJ1-1; 8 bases line up with TRBD1. The CDR3 spans 15 residues. The germline CDR1 and CDR2 sequences are SGDLS and YYNGEE. The ends lost 0 bases at V and 10 bases at J; junction bases unmatched: 11.

This sequence joins TRBV7-2 and TRBJ1-5; 7 nucleotides line up with TRBD1. CDR3 length equals 15 residues. J was trimmed by 2 bases and V by 3 bases; bases with no gene match: 4. Germline V gene lookup returns CDR1 SGHTA and CDR2 FQGNSA. The DNA of the CDR3 is TGTGCCAGCAGCTTGAGGGACAGTGGCAATCAGCCCCAGCATTTT. Translation: CASSLRDSGNQPQHF.

The V and J genes are TRBV11-3 and TRBJ2-1; 9 nucleotides line up with TRBD2. V was pared by 4 bases and J by 12 bases, with 1 base of the junction left unmatched. The CDR3 is 11 residues long. Looked up from germline, CDR1 is SGHNT and CDR2 is YENEEA. CDR3 in amino acids: CASSSSGVQFF. In DNA, the CDR3 is TGTGCCAGCAGCTCTAGCGGGGTGCAGTTCTTC.

The rearrangement uses TRBV19 and TRBJ2-7; D is ambiguous. Trimming removed 3 bases at V and 2 bases at J, with 11 bases between. CDR1 is LNHDA, CDR2 SQIVND, per germline (reference sequence). This CDR3 comprises 14 residues. In nucleotides, the CDR3 is TGTGCCAGTAGTATTACCAGTGAGGCCTACGAGCAGTACTTC. The encoded protein is CASSITSEAYEQYF.

This clone was seen only once. The rearrangement joins TRBV12-5 to TRBJ2-1; D is ambiguous. The V end was cut by 2 bases, the J end by 4 bases, with 12 bases between. CDR1 is LGHNT, CDR2 FRNRAP, per germline. The CDR3 has 15 amino acids. The CDR3 reads CASGLPNGIYNEQFF. In DNA form, the CDR3 reads TGTGCTAGTGGTTTGCCTAACGGTATATACAATGAGCAGTTCTTC.

V gene TRBV2 combines with J gene TRBJ2-7; TRBD1 matches 9 bases. With V trimmed by 6 bases and J by 2 bases, 5 bases remained unmatched. The CDR3 is 14 residues long. Germline CDR1 is SNHLY and CDR2 is FYNNEI. In DNA, the CDR3 is TGTGCCAGCAGAAACAGGGGGCTCGCCTACGAGCAGTACTTC. Protein: CASRNRGLAYEQYF. The whole variable domain, filled in from reference TRBV2 and TRBJ2-7, reads EPEVTQTPSHQVTQMGQEVILRCVPISNHLYFYWYRQILGQKVEFLVSFYNNEISEKSEIFDDQFSVERPDGSNFTLKIRSTKLEDSAMYFCASRNRGLAYEQYFGPGTRLTVT.

The chain uses TRBV9 and TRBJ2-2; possibly TRBD2 for D (6 bases). CDR1 is SGDLS, CDR2 YYNGEE, per germline. V lost 0 bases and J lost 2, with 11 bases in between. The CDR3 consists of 16 residues. CDR3 sequence: CASSVAGTQNTGELFF. The CDR3 nucleotides are TGTGCCAGCAGCGTAGCGGGGACTCAAAACACCGGGGAGCTGTTTTTT.

The chain links TRBV15 to TRBJ1-1; D unresolved. The V gene's germline CDR1 is LNHNV and CDR2 YYDKDF (reference sequence). V lost 1 base to trimming and J lost 7 bases, with 10 bases between them. The CDR3 is 13 amino acids. CDR3 residues: CATSRGNGGEAFF. CDR3 coding DNA: TGTGCCACCAGCAGAGGAAACGGTGGTGAAGCTTTCTTT.

This clone appeared a few times. The gene calls are TRBV19 and TRBJ2-1; D may be TRBD2 (5 bases). The length of the CDR3 is 16 residues. Germline-derived CDR1 and CDR2 are LNHDA and SQIVND (reference sequence). Deletions cut 0 bases from V and 1 base from J, with 10 bases between. This CDR3 reads CASSIDRLASYNEQFF. The CDR3 DNA is TGTGCCAGTAGTATAGATAGGCTAGCTTCCTACAATGAGCAGTTCTTC.